This is a list of T cell receptor beta chains from one sample in a study of chemoradiotherapy in HPV16-positive cancers. The repertoire was sequenced with immunoSEQ multiplex PCR; TCRdb's copy has only in-frame clones and lacks some. The sample shows fewer than 30,000 clones, over 80% of them seen only once. The sample was blood, taken from a patient who underwent chemoradiotherapy. The origin of the receptors is a human donor with HPV-associated anogenital cancer. Each CDR3 is given with its conserved first and last residue. The order of the fields is D gene, J gene, clone size, V gene, CDR3 DNA, CDR3 protein. A D gene is named only where the DNA matches it firmly. For some rows the clone size is stated as once, few or many, or as a class when expanded; others skip it.

>.|TRBJ2-3|.|TRBV13
TGTGCCAGCAGCTTATGGGGACATATCACAGATACGCAGTATTTT
CASSLWGHITDTQYF
>.|TRBJ2-2|.|TRBV5-1
TGCGCCAGCAGCCCCTCCGGGATCTCTTCCCCCGGGGAGCTGTTTTTT
CASSPSGISSPGELFF
>.|TRBJ2-1|.|TRBV7-9
TGTGCCAGCAGCTTGTATAGGGACGGCCCGGAGTTCTTC
CASSLYRDGPEFF
>.|TRBJ2-7|.|TRBV6-6
TGTGCCAGCCGAAGGGCCGGATCCTACGAGCAGTACTTC
CASRRAGSYEQYF
>TRBD1|TRBJ1-5|.|TRBV27
TGTGCCAGCCGTGGACAGGGCAATCAGCCCCAGCATTTT
CASRGQGNQPQHF
>TRBD2|TRBJ2-2|.|TRBV5-4
TGTGCCAGCAGCTCAGGAATAGCGGGGGGGAACACCGGGGAGCTGTTTTTT
CASSSGIAGGNTGELFF
>TRBD1|TRBJ2-3|.|TRBV5-1
TGCGCCAGCAGCTTGGGACAGGGATTTCCAGATACGCAGTATTTT
CASSLGQGFPDTQYF
>TRBD1|TRBJ2-6|.|TRBV6-5
TGTGCCAGCAGTTACACGACAGGGGCTGGGGCCAACGTCCTGACTTTC
CASSYTTGAGANVLTF
>TRBD2|TRBJ2-7|.|TRBV6-1
TGTGCCAGCAGGGTAGCGGGAGGCTCCTACGAGCAGTACTTC
CASRVAGGSYEQYF
>TRBD2|TRBJ2-3|.|TRBV7-2
TGTGCCAGCAGCTCTATCCTCTGGGCGGGGGGCCTCCCCACGCAGTATTTT
CASSSILWAGGLPTQYF
>.|TRBJ2-7|.|TRBV30
TGTGCCTGGAGTCGTTCGACCTACGAGCAGTACTTC
CAWSRSTYEQYF
>.|TRBJ1-1|once|TRBV5-1
TGCGCCAGCAGTCGTGCAGGGGTCACTGAAGCTTTCTTT
CASSRAGVTEAFF
>.|TRBJ1-2|.|TRBV25-1
TGTGCCAGCAGTGAACAGGCCCAGGGTGGCTACACCTTC
CASSEQAQGGYTF
>.|TRBJ1-1|.|TRBV21-1
TGTGCCAGCAGCAAATTCACTGAAGCTTTCTTT
CASSKFTEAFF
>.|TRBJ2-7|.|TRBV6-5
TGTGCCAGCGGCTATCCTGGACGGAACTACGAGCAGTACTTC
CASGYPGRNYEQYF
>TRBD2|TRBJ2-1|few|TRBV2
TGTGCCAGCAGTGAGGTGCGGGAGAGCGAGCAGTTCTTC
CASSEVRESEQFF
>.|TRBJ1-2|.|TRBV27
TGTGCCAGCAGTTTCAACAGGGATCCGGCCTATGGCTACACCTTC
CASSFNRDPAYGYTF
>TRBD1|TRBJ2-1|.|TRBV6-5
TGTGCCAGCAGCGCCAGGGGGTCCTACAATGAGCAGTTCTTC
CASSARGSYNEQFF
>TRBD1|TRBJ2-1|.|TRBV13
TGTGCCAGCAGCTTGGGACAGGGGAATGAGCAGTTCTTC
CASSLGQGNEQFF
>.|TRBJ2-7|.|TRBV6-1
TGTGCCAGCAGTGAAGCGGGCCGCTACGAGCAGTACTTC
CASSEAGRYEQYF
>.|TRBJ2-7|.|TRBV2
TGTGCCAGCAGGGGAGAGGTCCACGAGCAGTACTTC
CASRGEVHEQYF
>.|TRBJ2-5|.|TRBV9
TGTGCCAGCAGCGTGGGAAGGGAAGAGACCCAGTACTTC
CASSVGREETQYF
>.|TRBJ1-2|once|TRBV6-5
TGTGCCAGCAGTTACGGGGGGACATCAGCCCGCTATGGCTACACCTTC
CASSYGGTSARYGYTF
>.|TRBJ1-1|.|TRBV30
TGTGCCTGGAGTGTACGGTGGGGGGACACTGAAGCTTTCTTT
CAWSVRWGDTEAFF
>TRBD1|TRBJ1-5|.|TRBV7-3
TGTGCCAGCAGTCGGGACAGGGGGCAGCCCCAGCATTTT
CASSRDRGQPQHF
>TRBD2|TRBJ2-3|.|TRBV9
TGTGCCAGCAGCTTCCCGGGACTAGCGGGGAGGGATACGCAGTATTTT
CASSFPGLAGRDTQYF
>.|TRBJ2-7|.|TRBV19
TGTGCCAGTAGCCTAGGGGCAGCACACCCCATCTACGAGCAGTACTTC
CASSLGAAHPIYEQYF
>.|TRBJ1-1|.|TRBV19
TGTGCCAGTAGTATAGAAACTGAAGCTTTCTTT
CASSIETEAFF
>TRBD1|TRBJ1-4|.|TRBV18
TGTGCCAGCTCACCATCGCCAGGGGGCGAGGAAAAACTGTTTTTT
CASSPSPGGEEKLFF
>.|TRBJ2-1|.|TRBV7-8
TGTGCCAGCAGCTTAGCGGGATGGGGGAGCGATGAGCAGTTCTTC
CASSLAGWGSDEQFF
>.|TRBJ2-3|.|TRBV5-1
TGCGCCAGCAGCTTGGATGGTGATACGCAGTATTTT
CASSLDGDTQYF
>.|TRBJ1-2|.|TRBV19
TGTGCCAGTAGTATAGACCCGACAGGAGGCTACACCTTC
CASSIDPTGGYTF
>.|TRBJ2-1|.|TRBV18
TGTGCCAGCTCACCGGGGACCTACAATGAGCAGTTCTTC
CASSPGTYNEQFF
>.|TRBJ2-7|.|TRBV9
TGTGCCAGCAGCGTAGGCAGCCAGTCCTACGAGCAGTACTTC
CASSVGSQSYEQYF
>TRBD1|TRBJ2-4|.|TRBV7-2
TGTGCCAGCAGCCCGGCCGGGACAGGGGTCCTTATAGCCAAAAACATTCAGTACTTC
CASSPAGTGVLIAKNIQYF
>TRBD2|TRBJ2-7|.|TRBV6-5
TGTGCCAGCAGGAGACTAGCGGGAGGCCACGAGCAGTACTTC
CASRRLAGGHEQYF
>TRBD1|TRBJ1-4|.|TRBV4-1
TGCGCCAGCAGCCAAGGCCTAGACAGGGGGCGAGAAAAACTGTTTTTT
CASSQGLDRGREKLFF
>TRBD1|TRBJ2-1|.|TRBV2
TGTGCCAGCGGGGACAGGGGATGGGCCTACAATGAGCAGTTCTTC
CASGDRGWAYNEQFF
>.|TRBJ2-7|.|TRBV7-9
TGTGCCAGCAGCCCAGAGACAACCTACGAGCAGTACTTC
CASSPETTYEQYF
>TRBD1|TRBJ2-1|.|TRBV2
TGTGCCAGCAGTGGGACAGGGGAAAACTCCTACAATGAGCAGTTCTTC
CASSGTGENSYNEQFF
>.|TRBJ1-4|.|TRBV6-1
TGTGCCAGCAGTAGTGGGGGTGCAACTAATGAAAAACTGTTTTTT
CASSSGGATNEKLFF
>.|TRBJ2-1|.|TRBV11-2
TGTGCCAGCAGCTTAGAAGAGGCGTCCTACAATGAGCAGTTCTTC
CASSLEEASYNEQFF
>.|TRBJ2-7|.|TRBV5-1
TGCGCCAGCAGAATGGGTAGCTCCTACGAGCAGTACTTC
CASRMGSSYEQYF
>.|TRBJ1-1|.|TRBV5-1
TGCGCCAGCAGCTTGGCACAGGCACCCGGGACGACTGAAGCTTTCTTT
CASSLAQAPGTTEAFF
>.|TRBJ2-7|.|TRBV15
TGTGCCACCAGCAGAGAATCCAGATACGAGCAGTACTTC
CATSRESRYEQYF
>.|TRBJ2-2|.|TRBV28
TGTGCCAGCAGTGTACATACCGGATTGAACACCGGGGAGCTGTTTTTT
CASSVHTGLNTGELFF
>.|TRBJ2-3|.|TRBV5-1
TGCGCCAGCAGTTCCCAGGGCACAGATACGCAGTATTTT
CASSSQGTDTQYF
>TRBD2|TRBJ2-3|.|TRBV5-1
TGCGCCAGCGTTGGTCTAGCGGACACAGATACGCAGTATTTT
CASVGLADTDTQYF
>.|TRBJ1-4|.|TRBV29-1
TGCAGCGTTGCAGGGTCGAGATCAACTAATGAAAAACTGTTTTTT
CSVAGSRSTNEKLFF
>TRBD1|TRBJ1-5|once|TRBV4-1
TGCGCCAGCAGCCAAGATGGGACAGGGGGTTTCAATCAGCCCCAGCATTTT
CASSQDGTGGFNQPQHF
>TRBD2|TRBJ2-3|once|TRBV11-2
TGTGCCAGCAGCTTCGGACTAGCGGAAACGAGGGCAGATACGCAGTATTTT
CASSFGLAETRADTQYF
>.|TRBJ2-3|.|TRBV6-1
TGTGCCAGCAGTGAAGTGGGGAATACGCAGTATTTT
CASSEVGNTQYF
>.|TRBJ1-1|.|TRBV5-4
TGTGCCAGCAGCTTGGAACGGTCCACTGAAGCTTTCTTT
CASSLERSTEAFF
>.|TRBJ2-7|.|TRBV5-8
TGTGCCAGCAGCTTGGAGCTGACCACGGACGAGCAGTACTTC
CASSLELTTDEQYF
>.|TRBJ1-1|once|TRBV6-4
TGTGCCAGCAGTGACTCCGGAGACACTGAAGCTTTCTTT
CASSDSGDTEAFF
>.|TRBJ1-5|.|TRBV27
TGTGCCAGCGCTGACAGATTTAATCAGCCCCAGCATTTT
CASADRFNQPQHF
>TRBD2|TRBJ2-1|once|TRBV6-9
TGTGCCAGCACCCCGGACAGTCCTAGCGGGTTCTACAATGAGCAGTTCTTC
CASTPDSPSGFYNEQFF
>.|TRBJ1-2|hyperexpanded|TRBV6-1
TGTGCCAGCAGTGATGTGACCGGGACGGGTAACTATGGCTACACCTTC
CASSDVTGTGNYGYTF
>.|TRBJ2-3|.|TRBV18
TGTGCCAGCTCACCACTTCAGCGGGTCACAGATACGCAGTATTTT
CASSPLQRVTDTQYF
>TRBD1|TRBJ1-1|.|TRBV19
TGTGCCAGTAGGACAGGGACGAACACTGAAGCTTTCTTT
CASRTGTNTEAFF